A single sample is the source of the 26 T cell receptor beta chains below, sequenced in a study of blood T cells in healthy people across ages. For the second PCR, which ran for roughly 7 to 11 cycles, a sample-barcoded 5' primer and a J-beta primer mix were used. TCRdb re-analysed the 5' RACE reads in MiXCR, keeping a single row per CDR3 protein. The sample holds 450,000 to 600,000 distinct CDR3 sequences, approximately 26% seen once. The same sample was also used in a study of T cells of mothers and their children.

The sequencing sample was made of blood. The receptors stem from a boy between 2 and 10 years old in good health.

This clonotype was counted a few times. The chain uses TRBV7-2 and TRBJ2-7; D is possibly TRBD1 (5 bases). V lost 1 base to trimming and J lost 5 bases, with 9 bases between them. From germline, CDR1 is SGHTA and CDR2 FQGNSA. The CDR3 sequence is 13 residues long. The CDR3 is CASSLVKGDEQYF. CDR3 DNA sequence: TGTGCCAGCAGCTTAGTGAAAGGGGACGAGCAGTACTTC.

This clonotype appeared a few times. This chain links TRBV20-1 with TRBJ2-2; a possible D gene is TRBD1 (6 bases). Trimming took 0 bases from V and 2 from J, leaving 10 bases between them. The length of the CDR3 is 15 residues. In germline, CDR1 is DFQATT, CDR2 SNEGSKA (reference sequence). This chain's CDR3 is CSARDDRQNTGELFF. The CDR3 nucleotides are TGCAGTGCTAGAGATGACAGGCAAAACACCGGGGAGCTGTTTTTT.

This clonotype was counted at least ten times. The chain couples TRBV12-3 or TRBV12-4 to TRBJ1-1; 8 nucleotides match TRBD1. Trimming at V came to 5 bases and at J to 4 bases, leaving 9 bases not matched to a gene. CDR3 length equals 15 residues. CDR3 residues: CASSPQGAGSTEAFF. The CDR3 region has the DNA TGTGCCAGCAGTCCTCAGGGGGCCGGGAGCACTGAAGCTTTCTTT.

This clonotype turned up a few times. The chain is built from TRBV12-3 or TRBV12-4 and TRBJ1-4, with D possibly being TRBD1 (5 bases). The CDR3 runs 14 residues. With 3 bases removed from V and 4 bases from J, the gap between germline ends came to 9 bases. The CDR3 protein is CASSLGLDNEKLFF. The CDR3 DNA is TGTGCCAGCAGTTTGGGACTGGATAATGAAAAACTGTTTTTT.

Only a few counts were recorded for this clonotype. CDR3 residues: CASSLRRDHYNEQFF. The CDR3 nucleotides read TGTGCCAGCAGTTTAAGGAGGGACCACTACAATGAGCAGTTCTTC. The genes are TRBV27 and TRBJ2-1, with D tentatively TRBD2 (6 bases). The CDR3 consists of 15 residues. CDR1 is MNHEY and CDR2 is SMNVEV in the germline V gene (reference sequence). The V end lost 2 bases, the J end lost 3 bases, and 11 bases lay between the germline ends.

This clonotype was seen only a few times. The chain has TRBV20-1 and TRBJ1-2; 7 nucleotides match TRBD1. Germline V gene sequence: CDR1 DFQATT, CDR2 SNEGSKA (reference sequence). The CDR3 covers 12 residues. The CDR3 spells CSGTATSYGYTF. The CDR3 region has the DNA TGCAGCGGGACAGCGACATCCTATGGCTACACCTTC.

The sample holds many counts of this clonotype. The chain couples TRBV4-2 to TRBJ2-5; 7 nucleotides line up with TRBD1. The J call may be incorrect, as the DNA end agrees better with TRBJ2-7. The CDR3 length is 17 residues. Looked up from germline, CDR1 is LGHNA and CDR2 is YNFKEQ. The CDR3 sequence is CASSQIPGQRTPYEQYF. For the CDR3, the DNA is TGTGCCAGCAGCCAGATACCGGGACAGCGGACCCCCTACGAGCAGTACTTC.

This clonotype came up once. The chain combines TRBV10-2 with TRBJ2-3; the D is unclear. The CDR3 is 13 amino acids. With 8 bases removed from V and 2 bases from J, the gap between germline ends came to 11 bases. Germline assignment: CDR1 WSHSY and CDR2 SAAADI. The CDR3: CASRGSPTDTQYF. For the CDR3, the DNA is TGCGCCAGCCGAGGTTCACCCACAGATACGCAGTATTTT.

The chain is built from TRBV4-1 and TRBJ2-5, with TRBD2 identical over 10 bases. Germline V gene sequence: CDR1 MGHRA, CDR2 YSYEKL. CDR3 length equals 14 residues. V was clipped by 4 bases and J by 5 bases; unmatched bases: 4. DNA for the CDR3: TGCGCCAGCAGCCGCACTAGCGGGGCGGAGACCCAGTACTTC. It codes for CASSRTSGAETQYF.

The V and J genes are TRBV12-3 or TRBV12-4 and TRBJ2-2; either TRBD1 or TRBD2 may fit D (5 bases each). V lost 8 bases and J lost 8, with 15 bases in between. This CDR3 is 13 amino acids long. CDR3 in amino acids: CASGSPGLGELFF. The CDR3 region has the DNA TGTGCCAGCGGCTCCCCGGGGCTGGGGGAGCTGTTTTTT.

This clonotype was counted a few times. The chain combines TRBV29-1 with TRBJ2-5; TRBD2 might be the D (6 bases). This CDR3 comprises 17 residues. Germline values: CDR1 SQVTM, CDR2 ANQGSEA. V shed 1 base and J shed 3 bases, with 21 bases lying between them. CDR3 sequence reads: CSVEGGRRSGQEETQYF. CDR3 coding DNA: TGCAGCGTTGAAGGAGGTCGCCGGAGCGGGCAAGAAGAGACCCAGTACTTC.

The chain carries TRBV11-2 and TRBJ2-5; D possibly uses TRBD1 or TRBD2 (5 bases each). With the DNA end fitting TRBJ2-7 better, the J assignment may be wrong. There are 15 residues in the CDR3. Looked up from germline, CDR1 is SGHAT and CDR2 is FQNNGV. CDR3 loop: CASGRTMWDAYEQYF. In nucleotides, the CDR3 is TGTGCCAGCGGACGGACAATGTGGGACGCCTACGAGCAGTACTTC.

J is TRBJ2-5 and V is TRBV28; possible D gene TRBD1, 5 bases. V lost 5 bases to trimming and J lost 5 bases, with 15 bases between them. The germline CDR1 and CDR2 sequences are MDHEN and SYDVKM. This CDR3 has 14 residues. CDR3 DNA: TGTGCCAGCAGTCCAGGGTGGGTAATGGAGACCCAGTACTTC. It is translated as CASSPGWVMETQYF.

The V and J genes are TRBV4-2 and TRBJ2-7; 8 positions agree with TRBD2. Germline V gene data show CDR1 as LGHNA and CDR2 as YNFKEQ. V dropped 0 bases and J dropped 4; count of bases not matched to a gene: 11. CDR3 size: 17 residues. CDR3 amino acids: CASSQEGRGGRFYEQYF. DNA for the CDR3: TGTGCCAGCAGCCAAGAAGGTCGGGGGGGACGTTTTTACGAGCAGTACTTC.

The chain combines TRBV6-2 or TRBV6-3 with TRBJ2-7; unclear D gene. The CDR3 runs 11 residues. V was cut by 5 bases and J by 3 bases, with 5 bases left in between. Germline values: CDR1 MNHEY, CDR2 SVGEGT. The DNA for the CDR3 is TGTGCCAGCAGTCACAACTACGAGCAGTACTTC. Protein sequence: CASSHNYEQYF.

This clonotype turned up a few times. The rearrangement joins TRBV24-1 to TRBJ1-5; D unresolved. Trimming cost V 3 bases and J 5 bases, with 7 bases left between them. The CDR3 consists of 13 residues. Per germline, CDR1 KGHDR and CDR2 SFDVKD. This CDR3 reads CATSDTGDQPQHF. CDR3 nucleotide sequence: TGTGCCACCAGTGATACCGGGGATCAGCCCCAGCATTTT.

The table lists this clonotype with a few counts. The gene calls are TRBV11-2 and TRBJ2-7, with 8 bases aligning to TRBD1. The CDR3 runs 17 residues. The trim removed 5 bases at V and 3 bases at J, leaving 15 bases unmatched. Germline V gene sequence: CDR1 SGHAT, CDR2 FQNNGV. CDR3 nucleotides: TGTGCCAGCAGCCCCTGGGCGAGCACAGGGGGTAGCTACGAGCAGTACTTC. It specifies CASSPWASTGGSYEQYF.

V usage is TRBV6-5 and J usage is TRBJ1-1, with TRBD1 as a possible D gene (5 bases). The CDR3 spans 14 residues. The ends were cut back, 4 bases at V and 4 bases at J, with 13 bases in the middle. The germline gives CDR1 MNHEY, CDR2 SVGAGI. CDR3 sequence (DNA): TGTGCCAGCAGTTGGGGGGTAATAGGCACTGAAGCTTTCTTT. Residues: CASSWGVIGTEAFF.

The chain carries TRBV7-6 and TRBJ2-7, with TRBD1 matching over 11 bases. The length of the CDR3 is 16 residues. Germline CDR1 reads SGHVS; CDR2 reads FNYEAQ. With V trimmed by 5 bases and J by 3 bases, 9 bases remained unmatched. The DNA for the CDR3 is TGTGCCAGCAGCCCGTACACAGGGACAGGGGGCTACGAGCAGTACTTC. Its protein is CASSPYTGTGGYEQYF. The full variable domain, rest sourced from reference TRBV7-6 and TRBJ2-7, is GAGVSQSPRYKVTKRGQDVALRCDPISGHVSLYWYRQALGQGPEFLTYFNYEAQQDKSGLPNDRFSAERPEGSISTLTIQRTEQRDSAMYRCASSPYTGTGGYEQYFGPGTRLTVT.

This clonotype was picked up a small number of times. This sequence joins TRBV6-2 or TRBV6-3 and TRBJ1-5, with TRBD1 matching over 7 bases. The V gene end was trimmed by 7 bases and the J gene end by 5 bases; junction bases not matched to a gene: 8. This CDR3 has 14 amino acids. The germline CDR1 and CDR2 sequences are MNHEY and SVGEGT. The CDR3 DNA reads TGTGCCAGCACTGGAGACAGGGCCTATCAGCCCCAGCATTTT. Its protein product is CASTGDRAYQPQHF.

The chain has TRBV2 and TRBJ2-1; a weak D match, TRBD2 (6 bases). CDR1 is SNHLY and CDR2 is FYNNEI in the germline V gene. This CDR3 is 14 amino acids long. V was shortened by 11 bases and J by 3 bases, with 17 bases between the two germline ends. CDR3 DNA sequence: TGTGCCTGCGATAGGGAGCGGGTCTACAATGAGCAGTTCTTC. Translation gives CACDRERVYNEQFF.

CDR3 sequence reads: CASRRRGQGAYEQYF. The DNA of the CDR3 is TGTGCCAGCAGACGCCGGGGACAGGGGGCGTACGAGCAGTACTTC. The rearrangement joins TRBV28 to TRBJ2-7; the match to TRBD1 covers 12 bases. Looked up from germline, CDR1 is MDHEN and CDR2 is SYDVKM. V lost 6 bases to trimming and J lost 4 bases; unmatched junction nucleotides: 7. This CDR3 is built from 15 residues.

The chain carries TRBV6-6 and TRBJ2-1; D is perhaps TRBD2 (5 bases). Germline assignment: CDR1 MNHNY and CDR2 SVGAGI (reference sequence). V lost 0 bases and J 9 bases, leaving 12 bases between the germline ends. This CDR3 comprises 14 residues. Written as DNA, the CDR3 is TGTGCCAGCAGTTACTCGGTCGGAGAGGGTGAGCAGTTCTTC. Its translation is CASSYSVGEGEQFF.

In its sample, this clonotype was seen a few times. The chain uses TRBV29-1 and TRBJ1-1, with TRBD1 identical over 8 bases. Germline CDR1 and CDR2: SQVTM and ANQGSEA. V lost 7 bases and J lost 0; bases outside the gene matches: 4. The length of the CDR3 is 13 residues. CDR3 region: CSGGQDLNTEAFF. The CDR3 nucleotides are TGCAGCGGGGGACAGGACCTGAACACTGAAGCTTTCTTT.

The J gene is TRBJ2-1, the V gene TRBV29-1; 9 nucleotides match TRBD2. This CDR3 contains 13 residues. The trim removed 4 bases at V and 10 bases at J, leaving 8 bases unmatched. Germline values: CDR1 SQVTM, CDR2 ANQGSEA. This CDR3 is CSVVAGVFGEQFF. The DNA for the CDR3 is TGCAGCGTTGTAGCGGGAGTGTTTGGAGAGCAGTTCTTC.

The chain employs TRBV2 and TRBJ2-4; 8 bases line up with TRBD1. The CDR3 runs to 15 residues. With V trimmed by 6 bases and J by 1 base, 5 bases remained unmatched. Germline V gives CDR1 SNHLY, CDR2 FYNNEI. In nucleotides, the CDR3 is TGTGCCAGCAGGGCGCGGACAGGGGCCAAAAACATTCAGTACTTC. Protein product: CASRARTGAKNIQYF. Supplemented by reference TRBV2 and TRBJ2-4, the full variable domain reads EPEVTQTPSHQVTQMGQEVILRCVPISNHLYFYWYRQILGQKVEFLVSFYNNEISEKSEIFDDQFSVERPDGSNFTLKIRSTKLEDSAMYFCASRARTGAKNIQYFGAGTRLSVL.